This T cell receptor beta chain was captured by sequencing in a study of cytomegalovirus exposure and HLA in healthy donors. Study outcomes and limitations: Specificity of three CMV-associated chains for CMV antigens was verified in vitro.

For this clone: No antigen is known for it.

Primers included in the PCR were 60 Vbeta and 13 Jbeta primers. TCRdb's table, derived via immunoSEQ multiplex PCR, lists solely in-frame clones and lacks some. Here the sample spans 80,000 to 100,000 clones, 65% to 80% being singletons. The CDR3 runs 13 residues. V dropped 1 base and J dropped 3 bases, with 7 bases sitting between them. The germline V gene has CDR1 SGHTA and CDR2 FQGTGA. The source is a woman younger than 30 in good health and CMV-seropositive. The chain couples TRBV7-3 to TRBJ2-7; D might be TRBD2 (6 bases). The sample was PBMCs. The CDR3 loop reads CASSLRLDYEQYF. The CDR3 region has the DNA TGTGCCAGCAGCTTAAGACTAGACTACGAGCAGTACTTC.